A selection of T cell receptor beta chains follows, all from one sample in a study of cytomegalovirus exposure and HLA in healthy donors. The assay was immunoSEQ multiplex PCR, and TCRdb's table has in-frame clones only and misses some. Of about 120,000 clones detected, around four fifths appear once; the ten largest clones hold around 28%. Source material: PBMCs. The origin of the receptors is a man in his 60s in good health and CMV-seropositive. Both conserved end residues are part of each CDR3. Each record gives: clone size, J gene, V gene, D gene, CDR3 DNA, CDR3 protein. A D gene is named only where the DNA matches it firmly. Expanded clones are given a class, and other clones once, few, many or no size at all.

clone size: .; J gene: TRBJ2-7; V gene: TRBV5-1; D gene: TRBD1; CDR3 DNA: TGCGCCAGCAGCTTGGACAGGGGCGAGCAGTACTTC; CDR3 protein: CASSLDRGEQYF
clone size: .; J gene: TRBJ2-7; V gene: TRBV11-2; D gene: .; CDR3 DNA: TGTGCCAGCAGCTTGAGCCGGGTGTCCTCCTACGAGCAGTACTTC; CDR3 protein: CASSLSRVSSYEQYF
clone size: .; J gene: TRBJ1-1; V gene: TRBV5-4; D gene: .; CDR3 DNA: TGTGCCAGCAGCAATCAGGTTCTCACTGAAGCTTTCTTT; CDR3 protein: CASSNQVLTEAFF
clone size: few; J gene: TRBJ1-2; V gene: TRBV29-1; D gene: .; CDR3 DNA: TGCAGCGTTGAGGAGGGTAGGACCGATGGCTACACCTTC; CDR3 protein: CSVEEGRTDGYTF
clone size: .; J gene: TRBJ2-5; V gene: TRBV11-2; D gene: TRBD1; CDR3 DNA: TGTGCCAGCAGCACCCGGACAGGGGGATGGGAGACCCAGTACTTC; CDR3 protein: CASSTRTGGWETQYF
clone size: .; J gene: TRBJ2-3; V gene: TRBV30; D gene: TRBD2; CDR3 DNA: TGTGCCTGGAGCCCGGGGGGGGCAGATACGCAGTATTTT; CDR3 protein: CAWSPGGADTQYF
clone size: .; J gene: TRBJ2-6; V gene: TRBV12-5; D gene: .; CDR3 DNA: TGTGCTAGTGCCCCCCCCTCGGGACTGTACTCTGGGGCCAACGTCCTGACTTTC; CDR3 protein: CASAPPSGLYSGANVLTF
clone size: .; J gene: TRBJ2-7; V gene: TRBV6-5; D gene: TRBD1; CDR3 DNA: TGTGCCAGCAGTCAGAGACAGGGGATCTACGAGCAGTACTTC; CDR3 protein: CASSQRQGIYEQYF
clone size: .; J gene: TRBJ2-1; V gene: TRBV5-4; D gene: TRBD2; CDR3 DNA: TGTGCCAGCAGCCCAGTGACTAGCGGGGTCTACAATGAGCAGTTCTTC; CDR3 protein: CASSPVTSGVYNEQFF
clone size: few; J gene: TRBJ1-4; V gene: TRBV29-1; D gene: .; CDR3 DNA: TGCAGCGTTGTAGGCTTGACTGGGAAACTGTTTTTT; CDR3 protein: CSVVGLTGKLFF
clone size: .; J gene: TRBJ1-2; V gene: TRBV27; D gene: .; CDR3 DNA: TGTGCCAGCAGTCTAGTGGGGGCAGGGGAGCTCTGGGGCTACACCTTC; CDR3 protein: CASSLVGAGELWGYTF